This entry lists 20 T cell receptor beta chains sequenced from one sample in a study of T cells in Graves' hyperthyroidism and ophthalmopathy. RNA transcripts gave rise to amplified TCR beta CDR3 regions. With the HTBI primer set, the TCR CDR3 went through a first round of RT-PCR. Each CDR3 protein gets one entry after TCRdb re-called the multiplex PCR reads with MiXCR. The table has under 400,000 distinct CDR3 sequences, roughly 13% seen once; the top ten hold roughly 11%. The sequenced material came from blood. The receptors originated from an older woman with Graves' hyperthyroidism.

The sample holds many counts of this clonotype. The chain employs TRBV20-1 and TRBJ1-5, with D tentatively TRBD1 (6 bases). This CDR3 has 13 amino acids. The germline V and J ends were trimmed by 3 bases and 6 bases, with 12 bases remaining between them. CDR1 and CDR2 (germline): DFQATT, SNEGSKA (reference sequence). The CDR3 nucleotides are TGCAGTGCTAGCTGGGGGGGCAGTCAGCCCCAGCATTTT. It encodes CSASWGGSQPQHF.

This clonotype was detected ten times or more. The chain combines TRBV3-1 with TRBJ1-1; D may be TRBD1 (5 bases). Germline V gives CDR1 LGHDT, CDR2 YNNKEL (reference sequence). This CDR3 comprises 15 residues. Trimming pared 4 bases from V and 0 bases from J, leaving 12 bases between. The chain's CDR3 is CASSRPGHMNTEAFF. CDR3 DNA: TGTGCCAGCAGCCGCCCCGGACATATGAACACTGAAGCTTTCTTT.

This clonotype appeared many times. The chain combines TRBV29-1 with TRBJ2-7; 11 nucleotides match TRBD2. The germline V gene encodes CDR1 SQVTM and CDR2 ANQGSEA. This CDR3 has 14 amino acids. The trim removed 4 bases at V and 4 bases at J, leaving 6 bases unmatched. CDR3: CSVAVGLAVYEQYF. CDR3 sequence (DNA): TGCAGCGTTGCCGTGGGACTAGCGGTTTACGAGCAGTACTTC.

This clonotype showed up just once. The chain is built from TRBV28 and TRBJ2-1; D is unclear. V was shortened by 4 bases and J by 4 bases, with 17 bases between the two germline ends. The CDR3 runs to 16 residues. Germline assignment: CDR1 MDHEN and CDR2 SYDVKM. CDR3 sequence (DNA): TGTGCCAGCAGTTCCATAGGCGTAGGTGGATACAATGAGCAGTTCTTC. Its protein is CASSSIGVGGYNEQFF.

The chain recombines TRBV4-1 with TRBJ2-5; 9 bases match TRBD1. Germline V gives CDR1 MGHRA, CDR2 YSYEKL. J was trimmed by 3 bases and V by 1 base; bases with no gene match: 6. CDR3 length: 16 amino acids. For the CDR3, the DNA is TGCGCCAGCAGCCAAGTAGAAACAGGGGGCGAAGAGACCCAGTACTTC. Protein product: CASSQVETGGEETQYF.

This clonotype was counted ten times or more. The genes are TRBV27 and TRBJ2-1; the match to TRBD2 covers 8 bases. Trimming took 4 bases from V and 10 from J; bases not matched to a gene: 6. Germline assignment: CDR1 MNHEY and CDR2 SMNVEV (reference sequence). The CDR3 loop spans 13 amino acids. The CDR3 sequence: CASSWDSGDEQFF. Here the CDR3 DNA reads TGTGCCAGCAGTTGGGATAGCGGGGACGAGCAGTTCTTC.

V gene TRBV29-1 combines with J gene TRBJ2-1; D possibly uses TRBD1 or TRBD2 (5 bases each). Germline values: CDR1 SQVTM, CDR2 ANQGSEA. CDR3 length: 14 amino acids. The V and J ends lost 6 bases and 9 bases respectively, with 21 bases between them. The CDR3 region is CSVTGTREGSEQFF. In DNA form, the CDR3 reads TGCAGCGTGACCGGGACCCGCGAAGGGAGTGAGCAGTTCTTC.

The chain recombines TRBV20-1 with TRBJ2-1, with D maybe TRBD1 (5 bases). CDR3 length equals 14 residues. Trimming removed 2 bases from V and 0 bases from J, with 8 bases in between. Germline lookup yields CDR1 DFQATT and CDR2 SNEGSKA (reference sequence). This CDR3 is CSARQGGSYNEQFF. CDR3 bases: TGCAGTGCTAGACAGGGTGGCTCCTACAATGAGCAGTTCTTC.

This clonotype was seen at least ten times. The rearrangement joins TRBV2 to TRBJ2-7; 14 bases agree with TRBD2. V lost 6 bases to trimming and J lost 4 bases; unmatched junction nucleotides: 8. Germline assignment: CDR1 SNHLY and CDR2 FYNNEI. This CDR3 contains 16 residues. CDR3 coding DNA: TGTGCCAGCAGCTTGACTAGCGGGAGGGCTTCATACGAGCAGTACTTC. Protein: CASSLTSGRASYEQYF.

This clonotype appeared many times. The chain combines TRBV12-3 or TRBV12-4 with TRBJ2-1, with 12 positions matching TRBD2. Germline trimming cut 2 bases from V and 8 bases from J; bases unmatched to any gene: 7. CDR3 length: 16 residues. CDR3 amino acids: CASSLTSGRFIDEQFF. CDR3 nucleotides: TGTGCCAGCAGTTTAACTAGCGGGAGGTTTATAGATGAGCAGTTCTTC.

This clonotype was observed at least ten times. The CDR3 region has the DNA TGTGCCAGCAGCTCGCAATCGGGTACTGAAGCTTTCTTT. Translated, it gives CASSSQSGTEAFF. The genes are TRBV7-9 and TRBJ1-1; D not certain. There are 13 residues in the CDR3. V was cut by 4 bases and J by 5 bases, with 11 bases left in between. The germline V gene encodes CDR1 SEHNR and CDR2 FQNEAQ (reference sequence).

This clonotype was counted ten times or more. The CDR3 here is CAAGSQTYNEQFF. The CDR3 coding sequence is TGTGCCGCGGGAAGCCAGACTTACAATGAGCAGTTCTTC. V is TRBV28 and J is TRBJ2-1, with D tentatively TRBD2 (6 bases). In germline, CDR1 is MDHEN, CDR2 SYDVKM. V lost 11 bases and J lost 4, with 15 bases in between. The CDR3 totals 13 residues. The full variable domain, in which reference TRBV28 and TRBJ2-1 provide the parts outside the CDR3, is DVKVTQSSRYLVKRTGEKVFLECVQDMDHENMFWYRQDPGLGLRLIYFSYDVKMKEKGDIPEGYSVSREKKERFSLILESASTNQTSMYLCAAGSQTYNEQFFGPGTRLTVL.

The V gene is TRBV7-3, the J gene TRBJ2-1; D is tentatively TRBD1 or TRBD2 (5 bases each). The CDR3 contains 14 residues. The V gene lost 3 bases and the J gene lost 10 bases, with 16 bases spanning the gap. Germline V lookup: CDR1 SGHTA, CDR2 FQGTGA. Here the CDR3 reads CASSLRGGRGEQFF. In DNA, the CDR3 is TGTGCCAGCAGCTTGAGGGGTGGGCGAGGGGAGCAGTTCTTC.

This clonotype was picked up a small number of times. The chain recombines TRBV10-1 with TRBJ2-3; 8 bases fit TRBD2. Germline V CDR1 and CDR2: WNHNN, SYGVQD (reference sequence). After removal of 0 bases from V and 1 base from J, the junction contained 9 bases not matched to a gene. The CDR3 extends over 18 amino acids. CDR3 bases: TGCGCCAGCAGTGAGTCTGATAGCGGGGCGGTGGGCACAGATACGCAGTATTTT. It codes for CASSESDSGAVGTDTQYF.

This clonotype was counted many times. The V call is TRBV6-1, the J call TRBJ2-7; 8 nucleotides align to TRBD1. Germline V gene lookup returns CDR1 MNHNS and CDR2 SASEGT. V shed 8 bases and J 7 bases; nucleotides not matched to a gene: 16. The CDR3 is 15 amino acids. The chain's CDR3 is CASATGGRKWEEQYF. The DNA for the CDR3 is TGTGCCAGCGCTACAGGGGGACGAAAGTGGGAAGAGCAGTACTTC.

The chain carries TRBV28 and TRBJ2-7, with TRBD1 matching 11 bases. The CDR3 extends over 14 amino acids. Unmatched junction bases numbered 5, after V lost 5 bases and J lost 5 bases. The germline V gene encodes CDR1 MDHEN and CDR2 SYDVKM. This CDR3 is CASSPGTGGNEQYF. For the CDR3, the DNA is TGTGCCAGCAGTCCCGGGACAGGGGGAAACGAGCAGTACTTC.

This clonotype has a count of ten or more. The chain has TRBV2 and TRBJ2-3; no clear D. Germline V gene sequence: CDR1 SNHLY, CDR2 FYNNEI. There are 13 residues in the CDR3. The ends were cut back, 7 bases at V and 1 base at J, with 9 bases in the middle. For the CDR3, the DNA is TGTGCCAGCAATTACCGAGGCACAGATACGCAGTATTTT. Translated, it gives CASNYRGTDTQYF.

This clonotype came up a few times. This chain connects TRBV9 to TRBJ1-1, with D hard to call. Germline CDR1 and CDR2: SGDLS and YYNGEE. V was trimmed by 0 bases and J by 1 base, leaving 10 bases between them. The CDR3 sequence is 15 residues long. CDR3: CASSVGHSPNTEAFF. The CDR3 DNA sequence: TGTGCCAGCAGCGTAGGTCACTCGCCGAACACTGAAGCTTTCTTT.

This clonotype was detected many times. CDR3 in amino acids: CASSLVPSTDTQYF. The CDR3 DNA sequence: TGTGCCAGCAGCTTAGTCCCGAGCACAGATACGCAGTATTTT. J is TRBJ2-3 and V is TRBV7-8; D gene uncertain. This CDR3 region has 14 residues. Trimming removed 1 base at V and 0 bases at J, with 5 bases between. Looked up from germline, CDR1 is SGHVS and CDR2 is FQNEAQ.

This clonotype has more than one count but fewer than ten. The rearrangement uses TRBV20-1 and TRBJ1-1; D gene unclear. The CDR3 is made up of 13 amino acids. Germline lookup yields CDR1 DFQATT and CDR2 SNEGSKA (reference sequence). Trimming removed 8 bases from V and 0 bases from J, with 13 bases in between. The CDR3 reads CSPVYPLNTEAFF. The CDR3 DNA reads as TGCAGTCCCGTCTACCCCTTGAACACTGAAGCTTTCTTT.